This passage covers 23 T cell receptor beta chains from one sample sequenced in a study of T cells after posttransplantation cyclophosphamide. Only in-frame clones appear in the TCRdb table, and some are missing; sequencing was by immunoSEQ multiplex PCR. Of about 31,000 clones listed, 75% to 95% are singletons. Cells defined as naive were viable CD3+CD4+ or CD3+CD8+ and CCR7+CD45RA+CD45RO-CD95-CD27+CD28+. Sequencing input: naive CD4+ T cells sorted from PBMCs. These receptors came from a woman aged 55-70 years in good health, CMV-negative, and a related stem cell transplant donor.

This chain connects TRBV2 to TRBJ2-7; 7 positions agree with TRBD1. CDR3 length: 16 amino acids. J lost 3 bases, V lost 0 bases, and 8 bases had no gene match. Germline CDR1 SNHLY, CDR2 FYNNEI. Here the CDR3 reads CASSEASGTVLYEQYF. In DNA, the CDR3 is TGTGCCAGCAGTGAAGCGTCCGGGACAGTGCTCTACGAGCAGTACTTC. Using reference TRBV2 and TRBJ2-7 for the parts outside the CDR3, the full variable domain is EPEVTQTPSHQVTQMGQEVILRCVPISNHLYFYWYRQILGQKVEFLVSFYNNEISEKSEIFDDQFSVERPDGSNFTLKIRSTKLEDSAMYFCASSEASGTVLYEQYFGPGTRLTVT.

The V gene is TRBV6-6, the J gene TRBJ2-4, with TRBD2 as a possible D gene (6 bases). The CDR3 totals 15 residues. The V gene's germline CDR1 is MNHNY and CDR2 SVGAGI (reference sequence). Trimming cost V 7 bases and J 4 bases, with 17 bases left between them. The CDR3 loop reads CASKRESSGKNIQYF. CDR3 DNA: TGTGCCAGCAAACGGGAGTCGAGCGGAAAAAACATTCAGTACTTC.

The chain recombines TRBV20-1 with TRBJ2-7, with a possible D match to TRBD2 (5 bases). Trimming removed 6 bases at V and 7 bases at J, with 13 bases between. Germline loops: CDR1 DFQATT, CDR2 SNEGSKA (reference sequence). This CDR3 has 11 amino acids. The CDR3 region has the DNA TGCAGTGCCACGACTATAGGGGAGCAGTACTTC. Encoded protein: CSATTIGEQYF.

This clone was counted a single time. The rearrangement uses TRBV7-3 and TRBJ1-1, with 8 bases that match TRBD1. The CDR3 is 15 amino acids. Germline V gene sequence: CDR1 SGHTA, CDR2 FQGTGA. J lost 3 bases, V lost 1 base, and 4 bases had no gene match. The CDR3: CASSLNSGGYTEAFF. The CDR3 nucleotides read TGTGCCAGCAGCTTAAATTCAGGGGGCTACACTGAAGCTTTCTTT.

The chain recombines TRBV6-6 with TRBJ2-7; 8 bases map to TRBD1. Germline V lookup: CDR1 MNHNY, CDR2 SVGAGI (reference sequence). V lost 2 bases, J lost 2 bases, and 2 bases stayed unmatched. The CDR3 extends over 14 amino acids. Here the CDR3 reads CASSYGQGPYEQYF. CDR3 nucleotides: TGTGCCAGCAGTTACGGACAGGGCCCCTACGAGCAGTACTTC.

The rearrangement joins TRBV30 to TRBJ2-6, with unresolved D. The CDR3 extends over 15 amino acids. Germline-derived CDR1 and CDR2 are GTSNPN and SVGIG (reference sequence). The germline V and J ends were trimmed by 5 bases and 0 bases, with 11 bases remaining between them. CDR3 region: CAWGAQFSGANVLTF. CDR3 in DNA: TGTGCCTGGGGTGCCCAATTCTCTGGGGCCAACGTCCTGACTTTC.

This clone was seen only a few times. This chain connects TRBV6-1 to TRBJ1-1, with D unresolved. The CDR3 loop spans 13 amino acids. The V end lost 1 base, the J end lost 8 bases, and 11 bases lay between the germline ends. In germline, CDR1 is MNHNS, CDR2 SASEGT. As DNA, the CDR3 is TGTGCCAGCAGTGAAGTGGGCCGCAGCGAAGCTTTCTTT. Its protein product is CASSEVGRSEAFF.

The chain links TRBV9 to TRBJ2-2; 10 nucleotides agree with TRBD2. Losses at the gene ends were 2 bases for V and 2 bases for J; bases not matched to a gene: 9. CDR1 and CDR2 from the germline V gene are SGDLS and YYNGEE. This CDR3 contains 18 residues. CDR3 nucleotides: TGTGCCAGCAGCGTCCCCACCGGGACTAGCGCTAACACCGGGGAGCTGTTTTTT. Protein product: CASSVPTGTSANTGELFF. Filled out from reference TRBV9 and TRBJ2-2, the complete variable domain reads DSGVTQTPKHLITATGQRVTLRCSPRSGDLSVYWYQQSLDQGLQFLIQYYNGEERAKGNILERFSAQQFPDLHSELNLSSLELGDSALYFCASSVPTGTSANTGELFFGEGSRLTVL.

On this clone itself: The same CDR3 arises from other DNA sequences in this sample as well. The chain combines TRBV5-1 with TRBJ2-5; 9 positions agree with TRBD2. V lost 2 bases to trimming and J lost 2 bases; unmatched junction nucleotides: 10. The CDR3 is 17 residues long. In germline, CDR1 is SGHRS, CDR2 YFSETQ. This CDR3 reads CASSLSGGGRGQETQYF. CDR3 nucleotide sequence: TGCGCCAGCAGCTTATCGGGAGGCGGGAGGGGACAAGAGACCCAGTACTTC. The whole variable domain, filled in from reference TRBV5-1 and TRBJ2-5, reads KAGVTQTPRYLIKTRGQQVTLSCSPISGHRSVSWYQQTPGQGLQFLFEYFSETQRNKGNFPGRFSGRQFSNSRSEMNVSTLELGDSALYLCASSLSGGGRGQETQYFGPGTRLLVL.

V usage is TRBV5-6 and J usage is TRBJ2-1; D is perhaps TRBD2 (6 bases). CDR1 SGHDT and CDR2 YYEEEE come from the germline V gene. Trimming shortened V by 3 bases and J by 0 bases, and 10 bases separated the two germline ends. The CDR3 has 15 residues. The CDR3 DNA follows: TGTGCCAGCAGCTCGGGACTTAGCTCCTACAATGAGCAGTTCTTC. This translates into CASSSGLSSYNEQFF.

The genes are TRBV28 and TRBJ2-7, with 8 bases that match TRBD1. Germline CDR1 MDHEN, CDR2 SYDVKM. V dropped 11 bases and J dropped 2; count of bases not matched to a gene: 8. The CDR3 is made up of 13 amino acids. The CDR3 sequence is CAAYGQGTYEQYF. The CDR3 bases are TGTGCCGCTTACGGACAGGGTACCTACGAGCAGTACTTC.

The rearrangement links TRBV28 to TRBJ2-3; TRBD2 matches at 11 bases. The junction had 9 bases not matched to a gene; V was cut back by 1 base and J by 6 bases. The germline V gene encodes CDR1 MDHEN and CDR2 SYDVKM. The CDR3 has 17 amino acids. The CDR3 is CASSLYLAGGAWDTQYF. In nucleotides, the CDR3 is TGTGCCAGCAGTTTATATCTAGCGGGAGGAGCTTGGGATACGCAGTATTTT.

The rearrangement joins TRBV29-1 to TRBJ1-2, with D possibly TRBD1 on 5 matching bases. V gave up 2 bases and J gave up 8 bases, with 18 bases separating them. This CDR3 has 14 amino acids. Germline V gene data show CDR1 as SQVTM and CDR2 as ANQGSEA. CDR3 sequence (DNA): TGCAGCGTTGAAACCACAGGATCCCTAGGGGGCTACACCTTC. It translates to CSVETTGSLGGYTF.

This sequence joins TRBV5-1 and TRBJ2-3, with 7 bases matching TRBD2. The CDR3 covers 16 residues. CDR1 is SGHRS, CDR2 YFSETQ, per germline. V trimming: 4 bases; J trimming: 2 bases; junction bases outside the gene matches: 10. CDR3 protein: CASSTPSGLPTDTQYF. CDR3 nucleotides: TGCGCCAGCAGCACCCCTAGCGGACTACCCACAGATACGCAGTATTTT.

Here the CDR3 reads CATSRDRPQEQYF. The DNA of the CDR3 is TGTGCCACCAGCAGAGATCGCCCACAGGAACAGTACTTC. This chain connects TRBV15 to TRBJ2-7, with a tentative D call TRBD1 (5 bases). The ends were cut back, 0 bases at V and 10 bases at J, with 13 bases in the middle. Per the germline V gene, CDR1 is LNHNV and CDR2 is YYDKDF (reference sequence). This CDR3 region has 13 residues.

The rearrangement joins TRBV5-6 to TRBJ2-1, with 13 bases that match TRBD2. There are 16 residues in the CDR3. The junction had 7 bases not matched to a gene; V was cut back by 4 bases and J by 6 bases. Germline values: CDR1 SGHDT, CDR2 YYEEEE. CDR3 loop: CASSRWTSGSFNEQFF. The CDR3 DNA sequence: TGTGCCAGCAGCCGTTGGACTAGCGGGAGTTTCAATGAGCAGTTCTTC.

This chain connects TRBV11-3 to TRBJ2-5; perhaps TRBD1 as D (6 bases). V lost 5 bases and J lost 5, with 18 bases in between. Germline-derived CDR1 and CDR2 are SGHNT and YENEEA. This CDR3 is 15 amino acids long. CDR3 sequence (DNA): TGTGCCAGCAGCCACCCAACACAGGGTCGGGAGACCCAGTACTTC. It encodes CASSHPTQGRETQYF.

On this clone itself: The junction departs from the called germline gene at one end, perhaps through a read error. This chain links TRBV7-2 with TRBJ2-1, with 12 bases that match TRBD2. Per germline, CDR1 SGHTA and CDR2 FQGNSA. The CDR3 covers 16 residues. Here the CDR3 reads CASSYSAYTSGGRWVF. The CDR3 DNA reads TGTGCCAGCAGTTACAGCGCATATACTAGCGGGGGGAGGTGGGTCTTC.

CDR3 sequence: CASSPDTPDTQYF. DNA for the CDR3: TGTGCCAGCTCACCAGACACCCCAGATACGCAGTATTTT. The chain combines TRBV18 with TRBJ2-3; no definite D call. Trimming took 2 bases from V and 4 from J, leaving 7 bases between them. CDR3 size: 13 residues. CDR1 and CDR2 (germline): KGHSH, LQKENI. Supplemented by reference TRBV18 and TRBJ2-3, the full variable domain reads NAGVMQNPRHLVRRRGQEARLRCSPMKGHSHVYWYRQLPEEGLKFMVYLQKENIIDESGMPKERFSAEFPKEGPSILRIQQVVRGDSAAYFCASSPDTPDTQYFGPGTRLTVL.

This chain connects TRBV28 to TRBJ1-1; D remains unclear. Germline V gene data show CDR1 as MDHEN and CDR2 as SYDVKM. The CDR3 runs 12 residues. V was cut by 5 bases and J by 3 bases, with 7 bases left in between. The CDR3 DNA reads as TGTGCCAGCAGTGGGAGGGACACTGAAGCTTTCTTT. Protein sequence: CASSGRDTEAFF.

CDR3 protein: CASSVAQGYEQYF. The CDR3 DNA reads as TGTGCCAGCAGCGTAGCTCAGGGGTACGAGCAGTACTTC. The J gene is TRBJ2-7, the V gene TRBV9; possible D gene TRBD1, 6 bases. Trimming pared 0 bases from V and 4 bases from J, leaving 8 bases between. Germline-derived CDR1 and CDR2 are SGDLS and YYNGEE. The CDR3 extends over 13 amino acids.

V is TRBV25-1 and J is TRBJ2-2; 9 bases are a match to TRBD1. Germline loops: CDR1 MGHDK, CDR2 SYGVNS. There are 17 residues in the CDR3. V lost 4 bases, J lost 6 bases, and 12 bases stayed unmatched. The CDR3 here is CASSGTGTGINSGELFF. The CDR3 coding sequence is TGTGCCAGCAGTGGGACCGGGACAGGGATTAATTCCGGGGAGCTGTTTTTT.

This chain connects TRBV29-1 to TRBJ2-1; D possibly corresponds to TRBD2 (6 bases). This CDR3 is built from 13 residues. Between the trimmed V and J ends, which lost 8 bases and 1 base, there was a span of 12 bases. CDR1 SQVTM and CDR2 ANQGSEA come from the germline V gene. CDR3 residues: CSRGGRSYNEQFF. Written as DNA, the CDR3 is TGCAGCCGCGGAGGGCGATCCTACAATGAGCAGTTCTTC.